This is a list of T cell receptor beta chains from one sample in a study of cytomegalovirus exposure and HLA in healthy donors. The assay was immunoSEQ multiplex PCR, and TCRdb's table has in-frame clones only and misses some. This sample yields about 93,000 clones, of which around 80% are seen a single time; 6% to 8% belongs to the top ten. Material for sequencing was PBMCs. All receptors derive from a man aged 25-45 years in good health and CMV-seronegative. Each CDR3 is given with its conserved first and last residue. Fields, in order: J gene, D gene, V gene, clone size, CDR3 protein, CDR3 DNA. The D gene is left open where the match is weak. Clone size, where shown, is once, few, many, or a class for clones that have expanded.

j_call: TRBJ2-6; d_call: .; v_call: TRBV5-4; clone_size: .; cdr3_aa: CASSYDSPSGANVLTF; cdr3_nt: TGTGCCAGCAGCTATGACAGTCCCTCTGGGGCCAACGTCCTGACTTTC
j_call: TRBJ1-1; d_call: .; v_call: TRBV11-2; clone_size: few; cdr3_aa: CASSHLEHYTEAFF; cdr3_nt: TGTGCCAGCAGCCATCTTGAGCATTACACTGAAGCTTTCTTT
j_call: TRBJ2-3; d_call: TRBD2; v_call: TRBV5-8; clone_size: once; cdr3_aa: CASPHGLAGGPSGTDTQYF; cdr3_nt: TGTGCCAGCCCACACGGACTAGCGGGAGGGCCCTCCGGGACAGATACGCAGTATTTT
j_call: TRBJ2-5; d_call: TRBD2; v_call: TRBV5-6; clone_size: .; cdr3_aa: CASSNSGGGETQYF; cdr3_nt: TGTGCCAGCAGTAATAGCGGGGGAGGGGAGACCCAGTACTTC
j_call: TRBJ2-7; d_call: TRBD2; v_call: TRBV2; clone_size: .; cdr3_aa: CASSGRTSGSYEQYF; cdr3_nt: TGTGCCAGCAGCGGAAGGACTAGCGGGAGTTACGAGCAGTACTTC
j_call: TRBJ2-7; d_call: TRBD1; v_call: TRBV19; clone_size: .; cdr3_aa: CASSPRTGGEQYF; cdr3_nt: TGTGCCAGTAGTCCAAGGACAGGGGGCGAGCAGTACTTC
j_call: TRBJ2-1; d_call: TRBD2; v_call: TRBV6-4; clone_size: .; cdr3_aa: CASSDGTSGNEQFF; cdr3_nt: TGTGCCAGCAGTGACGGGACTAGCGGGAATGAGCAGTTCTTC
j_call: TRBJ1-2; d_call: .; v_call: TRBV10-3; clone_size: .; cdr3_aa: CAASYSTLLRDGYTF; cdr3_nt: TGTGCCGCCTCATACTCGACTCTCCTCAGGGATGGCTACACCTTC
j_call: TRBJ2-1; d_call: .; v_call: TRBV20-1; clone_size: .; cdr3_aa: CSAIGYEQFF; cdr3_nt: TGCAGTGCTATTGGCTATGAGCAGTTCTTC
j_call: TRBJ2-1; d_call: .; v_call: TRBV7-9; clone_size: .; cdr3_aa: CASSLTPRTGNRADEQFF; cdr3_nt: TGTGCCAGCAGCTTAACGCCCCGAACAGGGAACAGGGCAGATGAGCAGTTCTTC
j_call: TRBJ1-2; d_call: TRBD1; v_call: TRBV12-5; clone_size: .; cdr3_aa: CASGPRTGGNMNYGYTF; cdr3_nt: TGTGCTAGTGGCCCCAGGACAGGGGGGAATATGAACTATGGCTACACCTTC
j_call: TRBJ1-1; d_call: .; v_call: TRBV30; clone_size: .; cdr3_aa: CAWSVIGGVNTEAFF; cdr3_nt: TGTGCCTGGAGTGTGATCGGGGGGGTGAACACTGAAGCTTTCTTT
j_call: TRBJ2-5; d_call: TRBD2; v_call: TRBV30; clone_size: .; cdr3_aa: CAWSEGLAASQETQYF; cdr3_nt: TGTGCCTGGAGTGAAGGACTAGCGGCCTCCCAAGAGACCCAGTACTTC
j_call: TRBJ1-2; d_call: .; v_call: TRBV18; clone_size: .; cdr3_aa: CASSPRGGRSSANYGYTF; cdr3_nt: TGTGCCAGCTCACCCCGGGGAGGGCGTTCTTCAGCTAACTATGGCTACACCTTC
j_call: TRBJ2-2; d_call: .; v_call: TRBV5-6; clone_size: few; cdr3_aa: CASSLLAANTGELFF; cdr3_nt: TGTGCCAGCAGCTTGCTGGCGGCGAACACCGGGGAGCTGTTTTTT
j_call: TRBJ2-1; d_call: .; v_call: TRBV6-5; clone_size: .; cdr3_aa: CASSYPFRGGEQFF; cdr3_nt: TGTGCCAGCAGTTACCCCTTTCGGGGTGGTGAGCAGTTCTTC
j_call: TRBJ2-1; d_call: .; v_call: TRBV7-9; clone_size: .; cdr3_aa: CASSSQGYSTYEQFF; cdr3_nt: TGTGCCAGCAGCTCACAGGGCTATTCTACGTATGAGCAGTTCTTC
j_call: TRBJ1-2; d_call: .; v_call: TRBV2; clone_size: .; cdr3_aa: CASSEQGRNYGYTF; cdr3_nt: TGTGCCAGCAGTGAGCAGGGGCGCAACTATGGCTACACCTTC
j_call: TRBJ1-2; d_call: .; v_call: TRBV5-1; clone_size: .; cdr3_aa: CASSLAGLEGYTF; cdr3_nt: TGCGCCAGCAGCTTGGCAGGCCTTGAAGGCTACACCTTC
j_call: TRBJ2-7; d_call: .; v_call: TRBV21-1; clone_size: .; cdr3_aa: CASSKGERGDYEQYF; cdr3_nt: TGTGCCAGCAGCAAAGGGGAGCGGGGGGACTACGAGCAGTACTTC
j_call: TRBJ1-1; d_call: .; v_call: TRBV9; clone_size: .; cdr3_aa: CASSKTTNTEAFF; cdr3_nt: TGTGCCAGCAGCAAAACAACGAACACTGAAGCTTTCTTT
j_call: TRBJ2-7; d_call: TRBD2; v_call: TRBV19; clone_size: .; cdr3_aa: CASSIGLALTYEQYF; cdr3_nt: TGTGCCAGTAGTATAGGACTAGCGCTAACCTACGAGCAGTACTTC
j_call: TRBJ1-5; d_call: .; v_call: TRBV10-1; clone_size: .; cdr3_aa: CASSRARGPQHF; cdr3_nt: TGCGCCAGCAGCCGAGCCCGGGGGCCCCAGCATTTT
j_call: TRBJ1-1; d_call: .; v_call: TRBV25-1; clone_size: .; cdr3_aa: CASTWGVTEAFF; cdr3_nt: TGTGCCAGCACTTGGGGAGTTACCGAAGCTTTCTTT
j_call: TRBJ2-1; d_call: TRBD2; v_call: TRBV5-1; clone_size: .; cdr3_aa: CASSFVPSGSYNEQFF; cdr3_nt: TGCGCCAGCAGCTTCGTTCCTAGCGGGAGCTACAATGAGCAGTTCTTC
j_call: TRBJ2-2; d_call: TRBD1; v_call: TRBV30; clone_size: .; cdr3_aa: CAWRTGGYYGELFF; cdr3_nt: TGTGCCTGGAGAACAGGGGGATATTACGGGGAGCTGTTTTTT
j_call: TRBJ1-2; d_call: .; v_call: TRBV30; clone_size: .; cdr3_aa: CAWSVQGAASYTF; cdr3_nt: TGTGCCTGGAGTGTACAGGGTGCCGCGTCCTACACCTTC
j_call: TRBJ1-2; d_call: TRBD1; v_call: TRBV5-1; clone_size: .; cdr3_aa: CASSPPGTAGVGYTF; cdr3_nt: TGCGCCAGCAGCCCCCCGGGGACAGCCGGTGTAGGCTACACCTTC
j_call: TRBJ1-2; d_call: .; v_call: TRBV7-2; clone_size: .; cdr3_aa: CASSSDPGGGYTF; cdr3_nt: TGTGCCAGCAGCTCCGATCCGGGGGGGGGCTACACCTTC
j_call: TRBJ2-6; d_call: .; v_call: TRBV21-1; clone_size: once; cdr3_aa: CASSKGRTGIIGANVLTF; cdr3_nt: TGTGCCAGCAGCAAAGGGAGGACAGGCATAATTGGGGCCAACGTCCTGACTTTC
j_call: TRBJ2-5; d_call: TRBD2; v_call: TRBV5-1; clone_size: .; cdr3_aa: CASSLGLAGSLQETQYF; cdr3_nt: TGCGCCAGCAGCCTAGGACTAGCGGGGTCCCTCCAAGAGACCCAGTACTTC